The present entry profiles one T cell receptor (beta chain) with its context. Looked up from germline, CDR1 is SGHVS and CDR2 is FQNEAQ. V trimming: 6 bases; J trimming: 4 bases; junction bases outside the gene matches: 5. CDR3 length equals 13 residues. The data are from a study of blood T cell repertoires in COVID-19. Study-wide background: COVID-19 samples collected from the United States, Italy and Spain covered acute and convalescent phases. Sources were T cells, B-cell-depleted T cells, or PBMCs; the material itself was cDNA or gDNA.

Original methodology: Estimated nucleated cell counts came from reference gene primer amplification. Here immunoSEQ multiplex PCR was the method, and the copy in TCRdb shows in-frame clones only, minus some. D and trimming were read from the DNA, whereas the V and J calls and clone size are those reported in that table. Counted here are roughly 400,000 clones, 85% to 90% occurring once; the ten biggest clones make up roughly 9.4%. The receptor comes from a woman aged 45-60 years who had recovered from COVID-19. Sample: PBMCs or T cells enriched from blood (not recorded which). The V gene is TRBV7-8, the J gene TRBJ2-7, with 8 nucleotides matching TRBD1. The DNA of the CDR3 is TGTGCCAGCAGTACCCACAGGGGGTACGAGCAGTACTTC. It codes for CASSTHRGYEQYF. Full variable domain (rest looked up from reference TRBV7-8 and TRBJ2-7): GAGVSQSPRYKVAKRGQDVALRCDPISGHVSLFWYQQALGQGPEFLTYFQNEAQLDKSGLPSDRFFAERPEGSVSTLKIQRTQQEDSAVYLCASSTHRGYEQYFGPGTRLTVT.